Given below is one T cell receptor (beta chain) in context. Trimming took 2 bases from V and 5 from J, leaving 9 bases between them. From germline, CDR1 is MGHRA and CDR2 YSYEKL. This CDR3 is built from 13 residues. The sample is drawn from a study of PD-1 blockade in classical Hodgkin lymphoma. Time point reported: newly diagnosed, previously untreated cHL patient sample. PBMCs were thawed, and CD8+ T cells were then isolated from them by magnetic negative selection. TCRdb's table, derived via immunoSEQ multiplex PCR, lists solely in-frame clones and lacks some. The sample comprises 8,500 to 10,000 clones, about 90% of which are singletons, and 7% to 8.5% rests with the top ten.

Sequenced input: CD8+ T cells from blood. This chain joins TRBV4-1 and TRBJ1-2, with D hard to call. The receptor comes from a human donor with classical Hodgkin lymphoma. In DNA, the CDR3 is TGCGCCAGCAGCCAACTTCGGGGATATGGCTACACCTTC. Translated: CASSQLRGYGYTF.